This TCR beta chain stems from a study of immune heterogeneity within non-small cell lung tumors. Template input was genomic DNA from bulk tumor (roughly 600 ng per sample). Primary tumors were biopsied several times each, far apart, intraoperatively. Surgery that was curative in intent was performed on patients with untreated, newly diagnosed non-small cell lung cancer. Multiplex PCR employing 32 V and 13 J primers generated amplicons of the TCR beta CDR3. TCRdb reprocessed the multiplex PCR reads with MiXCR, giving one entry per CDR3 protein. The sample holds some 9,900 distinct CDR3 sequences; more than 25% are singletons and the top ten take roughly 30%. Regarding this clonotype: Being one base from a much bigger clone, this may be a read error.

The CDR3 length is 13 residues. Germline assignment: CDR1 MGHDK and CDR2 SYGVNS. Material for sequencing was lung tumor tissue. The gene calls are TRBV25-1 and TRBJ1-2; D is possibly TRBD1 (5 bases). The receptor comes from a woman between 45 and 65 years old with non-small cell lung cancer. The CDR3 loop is CASSPGGNYGYAF. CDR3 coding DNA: TGTGCCAGCAGTCCCGGGGGTAACTATGGCTACGCCTTC.